One T cell receptor beta chain is described in this entry. Its target antigen remains unknown. Base qualities are missing; no much larger clone stands one base away. This specimen comes from a study of T cells after yellow fever vaccination (dated by TCRdb to the late 2010s). Background on the whole study: Libraries from fractions with low cell numbers were prepared with the SMART-Seq v4 Ultra Low Input RNA kit. To track T-cell clones before and after primary and booster YFV17D yellow fever vaccination, bulk TCR alpha and beta repertoires were sequenced longitudinally. Blood was collected at multiple timepoints before and after primary and secondary immunization, and bulk PBMC replicates and cell subsets were isolated. Two healthy male donors made up the cohort, one aged 18 to 29 years and the other aged 30 to 39 years.

Synthesis of TCR cDNA relied on 5'RACE template switching, a step that introduced a universal primer site along with unique molecular identifiers. Priming of cDNA synthesis was performed from both the TCR alpha and TCR beta constant segments. Libraries were amplified in two PCR steps, with sample barcodes and sequencing adapters added in the second step. Sequencing of libraries was done on Illumina HiSeq 2500 (2x100 bp) or NovaSeq (2x150 bp). On the authors' methods: Reads were demultiplexed and collapsed into UMI consensus sequences with MIGEC, and V(D)J alignment was performed with MiXCR. Clonotypes responding to the vaccine were identified with edgeR on replicate PBMC samples, with the criteria of FDR below 0.01 and a log2 fold change above 5 up to day 15. Each bulk clonotype was labeled CD4 or CD8 based on which sequenced repertoire, CD4 or CD8, contained the clonotype at higher abundance. TCRdb ran its own pipeline on the public reads, namely fastp trimming at Q25 and MiXCR clone calling, and kept in-frame beta chains. Each entry is one CDR3 protein sequence, shown with its most common DNA and genes. V and J calls and clone size were set by TCRdb, not the authors. This sample lists 500,000 to 650,000 distinct CDR3 sequences; around an eighth were detected once. Just under 15% of the sample belongs to the ten largest clones.

The treatment or condition label, read with the paper, signifies: live attenuated yellow fever vaccine strain. At every blood-draw timepoint, two biological replicates of bulk PBMCs were collected. A standard Ficoll-Paque protocol was used to isolate PBMCs from peripheral blood. TriZol was used to extract RNA from bulk PBMCs, CD4 and CD8 fractions, and dextramer-positive and dextramer-negative fractions. Results and caveats for the whole study, not just this receptor: Most clones expanded after primary vaccination (around 96% of CD4 and around nine tenths of CD8) were re-detected after the booster, suggesting that broad memory maintenance occurred. FACS-sorted repertoires could contain abundant contaminating clonotypes from the bulk population, so computational filtering was required. A small share of clonotypes occurred in both CD4 and CD8 compartments, likely arising from convergent recombination. Because only two donors were included in the study, the extent to which the findings can be generalized is limited. Compared with the primary T-cell response, the secondary T-cell response was weaker but faster, peaking on day 5 rather than day 15.

This TCR came from a man younger than 40 who received the YFV17D yellow fever vaccine. This sample comprised PBMCs, obtained on the day of the yellow fever booster vaccination.

The bases read TGTGCCATCAGTGGTACCGGGACAGTAAACGAGCAGTACTTC. Its translation is CAISGTGTVNEQYF. The V gene is TRBV10-3 and the J gene is TRBJ2-7; 7 central bases correspond to TRBD1. The CDR3 spans 14 residues, from the cysteine through the phenylalanine. Only the CDR3 part of the read is kept: 42 bases, read in frame from the first base. The germline V and J ends show losses of 4 bases and 5 bases respectively, and no gene match explains 8 bases of the junction. The germline V gene provides CDR1 ENHRY and CDR2 SYGVKD.